Listed below are T cell receptor beta chains from one sample, sequenced in a study of lymphopenia after photon versus proton radiotherapy. Libraries were prepared by immunoSEQ multiplex PCR; TCRdb keeps only in-frame clonotypes and omits some of them. The sample holds fewer than 50,000 clones; less than 90% are singletons and the top ten take about 2.2%. Sequenced material: peripheral blood, taken from a patient treated with photon-based radiotherapy. These receptors all stem from a middle-aged man with gastric cancer. CDR3s include the opening cysteine and the closing phenylalanine or tryptophan. Clone size is shown for a subset of rows, as once, few, many or a class of expanded clone.

>TRBV5-1|.
CASSLGRTNYGYTF
>TRBV5-1|.
CASSWETVQETQYF
>TRBV19|.
CASSIPRDHGYTF
>TRBV5-1|.
CASRQAPANYGYTF
>TRBV7-3|.
CASSPPGGALGYTF
>TRBV27|.
CASSLEPSYEQYF
>TRBV6-5|.
CASSYQLAGDEQFF
>TRBV30|.
CAWSGQAAEEAFF
>TRBV29-1|.
CSVGPGTANTEAFF
>TRBV5-4|.
CASSGWTESSYEQYF
>TRBV29-1|.
CSVVRGQGSTDTQYF
>TRBV7-6|once
CASSLESNTGELFF
>TRBV5-1|.
CASSLRQSAGYTF
>TRBV2|.
CASSEWSSYNEQFF
>TRBV5-1|.
CASSPKGYETQYF
>TRBV19|.
CASSMWGRGAVDMNTEAFF
>TRBV30|once
CAWSGSTAEQPQHF
>TRBV4-3|.
CASSQDNSENNEQFF
>TRBV6-5|once
CASSKGSNYGYTF
>TRBV7-2|.
CASKAASSYEQYF
>TRBV2|.
CASTPGTLNNEQFF
>TRBV7-3|few
CASSPSGVSTEAFF
>TRBV5-4|.
CASSLGTGRETQYF
>TRBV9|.
CASSSQGSGGPETQYF
>TRBV5-1|.
CASSLEADGETEAFF
>TRBV9|.
CASSPPWPSTDTQYF
>TRBV7-2|.
CASSPQSSSYEQYF
>TRBV30|.
CAWRGRGVAYGYTF
>TRBV2|.
CASSSGTGNNYGYTF
>TRBV7-2|.
CASSLGASSDTQYF
>TRBV5-1|.
CASSAGLYQGTGELFF
>TRBV27|.
CASSPEDRFTSPLHF
>TRBV5-6|.
CASNTGGPRGLEQYF
>TRBV7-9|.
CASSALGGPYF
>TRBV19|.
CASSGDHSYEQYF
>TRBV2|.
CASSEGNWRLWNNRYTDTQYF
>TRBV4-2|.
CASSLLGTDTQYF
>TRBV5-6|.
CASSLQTGGQFF
>TRBV5-4|.
CASSGVAGARAPQETQYF
>TRBV7-2|.
CASSSGQAGANVLTF
>TRBV5-1|.
CASMADYQETQYF
>TRBV13|.
CASSIQGRTEAFF
>TRBV2|.
CASTLGQGGGNQPQHF
>TRBV9|.
CASSVGQGVPGELFF
>TRBV7-2|.
CASSSSGAQETQYF
>TRBV20-1|.
CSGQGQDEQYF
>TRBV29-1|.
CSVERDRGNTIYF
>TRBV5-3|.
CARSFSEDTQYF
>TRBV4-1|.
CASSPAGQIYGYTF
>TRBV2|.
CASQEDRTQETQYF
>TRBV30|.
CAWSVIRTGGSLGELFF
>TRBV5-5|.
CASSLYGELFF
>TRBV12-5|.
CASGLGTSGGTDTQYF
>TRBV2|.
CASSEELAFSSGNTIYF
>TRBV7-2|.
CASSLASGGAWETQYF